A single T cell receptor (beta chain) is shown here with its context. Its antigen is not known. Germline lookup yields CDR1 SEHNR and CDR2 FQNEAQ (reference sequence). The CDR3 has 15 residues. The J segment lost 3 bases and the V segment lost 3 bases, leaving 4 bases of the junction unmatched. This entry is derived from a study of CD8 T cells in ankylosing spondylitis. Overall study findings and caveats: Reportedly, disease-linked clones are significantly enriched in ankylosing spondylitis patients' matched synovial fluid. A TCR beta motif of eight highly homologous variants appeared characteristic of ankylosing spondylitis blood. Disease-linked clones were CD8+ and relatively rare in peripheral blood.

TCRdb reprocessed the 5' RACE reads with MiXCR, giving one entry per CDR3 protein. Altogether about 300,000 distinct CDR3 sequences are present, around a tenth being singletons, with the ten largest covering around 10%. Sequenced: blood, either unsorted or a sorted T cell fraction (not recorded which). This clonotype originated in a female donor with ankylosing spondylitis or in good health (not recorded which). V usage is TRBV7-9 and J usage is TRBJ1-3, with TRBD1 identical over 8 bases. The CDR3 nucleotides are TGTGCCAGCAGCTTCCAGGGGGCCGATGGAAACACCATATATTTT. It codes for CASSFQGADGNTIYF.